A selection of T cell receptor beta chains follows, all from one sample in a study of cytomegalovirus exposure and HLA in healthy donors. The table came from immunoSEQ multiplex PCR; TCRdb's copy has only in-frame clones and leaves some out. The repertoire holds under 200,000 clones, with around 75% as singletons. What was sequenced was PBMCs. These receptors were collected from a female donor in good health and CMV-seronegative. The CDR3 runs from the conserved cysteine through the conserved F or W. D genes are given only for firm matches. Some rows have no size entry. The others give once, few or many, or a class for an expanded clone.

>TRBJ2-1|TRBV13|NA|NA
CASSLGRAEQFF
TGTGCCAGCAGCTTAGGCCGCGCTGAGCAGTTCTTC
>TRBJ1-1|TRBV6-1|NA|TRBD1
CASRKTGGLDTEAFF
TGTGCCAGCAGAAAGACAGGGGGATTGGACACTGAAGCTTTCTTT
>TRBJ2-1|TRBV7-3|NA|NA
CASSLGSGPYNEQFF
TGTGCCAGCAGCTTGGGTAGCGGTCCTTACAATGAGCAGTTCTTC
>TRBJ2-1|TRBV4-1|NA|TRBD2
CASSQQLAGGNEQFF
TGCGCCAGCAGCCAACAGCTAGCGGGAGGCAATGAGCAGTTCTTC
>TRBJ2-7|TRBV11-2|NA|TRBD2
CASSLGLAPGEQYF
TGTGCCAGCAGCTTAGGACTAGCGCCAGGGGAGCAGTACTTC
>TRBJ1-1|TRBV7-2|NA|TRBD1
CASSYRTGDLTEAFF
TGTGCCAGCAGCTACCGGACAGGGGATTTAACTGAAGCTTTCTTT
>TRBJ2-7|TRBV6-1|NA|TRBD1
CASSERRDRIAYEQYF
TGTGCCAGCAGTGAAAGAAGGGACAGGATCGCCTACGAGCAGTACTTC
>TRBJ2-2|TRBV7-9|once|TRBD2
CASRSPGTSGKGELFF
TGTGCCAGCAGGTCCCCCGGGACTAGCGGGAAAGGGGAGCTGTTTTTT
>TRBJ2-1|TRBV4-1|NA|TRBD1
CASSLVDRGFANEQFF
TGCGCCAGCAGCCTTGTAGACAGGGGGTTCGCGAATGAGCAGTTCTTC
>TRBJ2-3|TRBV11-1|once|TRBD2
CASSFGGLASTDTQYF
TGTGCCAGCAGCTTCGGCGGACTAGCTAGCACAGATACGCAGTATTTT
>TRBJ1-6|TRBV6-1|NA|NA
CASSEAQPLHF
TGTGCCAGCAGTGAAGCCCAACCCCTCCACTTT
>TRBJ2-1|TRBV4-1|once|TRBD2
CASSQLAGIGDEQFF
TGCGCCAGCAGCCAACTAGCGGGGATAGGTGATGAGCAGTTCTTC
>TRBJ2-1|TRBV4-1|NA|NA
CASSQEGSYNEQFF
TGCGCCAGCAGCCAGGAGGGATCCTACAATGAGCAGTTCTTC
>TRBJ2-7|TRBV2|few|NA
CASSDLRGTAEQYF
TGTGCCAGCAGTGACCTCCGGGGTACGGCCGAGCAGTACTTC
>TRBJ1-3|TRBV6-5|few|TRBD1
CASSRDRGGGNTIYF
TGTGCCAGCAGCCGGGACAGGGGTGGTGGAAACACCATATATTTT
>TRBJ2-3|TRBV7-3|NA|NA
CASSPDRYTDTQYF
TGTGCCAGCAGCCCCGACAGATACACAGATACGCAGTATTTT
>TRBJ1-5|TRBV7-2|NA|NA
CASSLGGIQPQHF
TGTGCCAGCAGCTTAGGCGGGATTCAGCCCCAGCATTTT
>TRBJ2-5|TRBV4-2|NA|TRBD2
CASSLLEASGKETQYF
TGTGCCAGCAGCCTCCTTGAGGCTAGCGGGAAAGAGACCCAGTACTTC
>TRBJ2-3|TRBV5-1|few|TRBD2
CASTSGGAPPGDTQYF
TGCGCCAGTACTAGCGGGGGGGCCCCACCGGGGGATACGCAGTATTTT
>TRBJ2-2|TRBV7-9|NA|TRBD2
CASSPMASGSFGELFF
TGTGCCAGCAGCCCCATGGCTAGCGGGAGTTTCGGGGAGCTGTTTTTT
>TRBJ1-5|TRBV6-6|NA|NA
CASSSPQGLNQPQHF
TGTGCCAGCAGCTCCCCTCAGGGACTCAATCAGCCCCAGCATTTT
>TRBJ1-5|TRBV7-9|NA|NA
CASSSGGSGNQPQHF
TGTGCCAGCAGCTCGGGGGGTTCGGGCAATCAGCCCCAGCATTTT
>TRBJ2-1|TRBV11-3|NA|TRBD1
CASSSAGTALYNEQFF
TGTGCCAGCAGCTCTGCCGGGACAGCCCTTTACAATGAGCAGTTCTTC
>TRBJ2-1|TRBV4-3|once|TRBD2
CASSQGPLSGRAVRDEQFF
TGCGCCAGCAGCCAGGGACCCCTTAGCGGGAGGGCCGTAAGGGATGAGCAGTTCTTC
>TRBJ2-7|TRBV28|NA|TRBD2
CASSSRTSGGSSYEQYF
TGTGCCAGCAGTTCCCGGACTAGCGGGGGGAGCTCCTACGAGCAGTACTTC
>TRBJ2-5|TRBV5-1|NA|TRBD2
CASSSPGGGEQETQYF
TGCGCCAGCAGCTCGCCCGGGGGAGGGGAGCAAGAGACCCAGTACTTC
>TRBJ1-2|TRBV6-5|NA|NA
CASSYSTQDADGYTF
TGTGCCAGCAGTTACTCGACACAGGATGCGGATGGCTACACCTTC
>TRBJ2-7|TRBV4-3|NA|NA
CASSQDGQGSGEQYF
TGCGCCAGCAGCCAAGATGGGCAGGGATCTGGCGAGCAGTACTTC
>TRBJ1-4|TRBV5-4|once|NA
CASSFGTKNEKLFF
TGTGCCAGCAGCTTTGGGACAAAGAATGAAAAACTGTTTTTT
>TRBJ2-7|TRBV6-5|few|NA
CASSFTGAGEQYF
TGTGCCAGCAGTTTTACAGGTGCGGGGGAGCAGTACTTC
>TRBJ1-5|TRBV2|once|NA
CASSGQLNQPQHF
TGTGCCAGCAGTGGACAGCTCAATCAGCCCCAGCATTTT
>TRBJ2-4|TRBV9|NA|TRBD2
CASSAGGKNIQYF
TGTGCCAGCAGCGCGGGGGGCAAAAACATTCAGTACTTC
>TRBJ1-1|TRBV4-2|few|NA
CASSPEAGNTEAFF
TGTGCCAGCAGCCCCGAGGCCGGGAACACTGAAGCTTTCTTT
>TRBJ2-7|TRBV9|NA|TRBD2
CASSAGAGDEQYF
TGTGCCAGCAGCGCTGGAGCGGGAGACGAGCAGTACTTC
>TRBJ1-2|TRBV28|NA|TRBD1
CASSFSGQGYGYTF
TGTGCCAGCAGTTTCTCGGGACAGGGCTATGGCTACACCTTC
>TRBJ2-7|TRBV4-3|once|TRBD2
CASSQGGGGPVYEQYF
TGCGCCAGCAGCCAAGGTGGCGGGGGGCCAGTCTACGAGCAGTACTTC
>TRBJ2-5|TRBV28|NA|TRBD2
CASSWGLAGDGEQYF
TGTGCCAGCAGTTGGGGACTAGCGGGAGACGGGGAGCAGTACTTC
>TRBJ2-7|TRBV14|NA|TRBD1
CASSQRTGLGEQYF
TGTGCCAGCAGCCAGCGGACAGGCCTGGGCGAGCAGTACTTC
>TRBJ1-1|TRBV7-2|NA|TRBD1
CASSPRQGEEAFF
TGTGCCAGCAGCCCCCGACAGGGCGAAGAAGCTTTCTTT
>TRBJ1-2|TRBV18|few|NA
CASSRTNQDYGYTF
TGTGCCAGCTCACGGACTAATCAGGACTATGGCTACACCTTC
>TRBJ2-5|TRBV18|NA|NA
CASSPAGTAQETQYF
TGTGCCAGCTCACCCGCGGGGACAGCCCAAGAGACCCAGTACTTC
>TRBJ2-5|TRBV4-1|NA|NA
CASSLGAKETQYF
TGCGCCAGCAGCCTAGGAGCAAAAGAGACCCAGTACTTC
>TRBJ2-7|TRBV5-1|NA|NA
CASSLSGGAYEQYF
TGCGCCAGCAGCTTGTCTGGGGGCGCCTACGAGCAGTACTTC
>TRBJ2-1|TRBV25-1|NA|NA
CASSDPTGYPYNEQFF
TGTGCCAGCAGTGACCCAACAGGTTACCCATACAATGAGCAGTTCTTC
>TRBJ2-7|TRBV18|few|NA
CASSPYSAYEQYF
TGTGCCAGCTCACCTTATTCGGCCTACGAGCAGTACTTC
>TRBJ2-2|TRBV5-1|NA|TRBD1
CASSLRDRGSRELFF
TGCGCCAGCAGCTTGCGGGACAGGGGGAGTCGGGAGCTGTTTTTT
>TRBJ2-6|TRBV4-2|NA|TRBD1
CASSHRQGGSSGANVLTF
TGTGCCAGCAGCCACCGACAGGGGGGTTCCTCTGGGGCCAACGTCCTGACTTTC
>TRBJ1-3|TRBV18|NA|NA
CASSPQGGYTIYF
TGTGCCAGCTCACCGCAGGGTGGGTACACCATATATTTT
>TRBJ1-1|TRBV28|NA|NA
CASSYEGTEAFF
TGTGCCAGCAGTTACGAGGGGACAGAAGCTTTCTTT
>TRBJ2-2|TRBV11-1|NA|NA
CASSKEDWRATGELFF
TGTGCCAGCAGCAAGGAAGACTGGCGGGCCACCGGGGAGCTGTTTTTT
>TRBJ1-1|TRBV6-5|NA|NA
CASSTTGRGNTEAFF
TGTGCCAGCAGTACCACAGGAAGGGGGAACACTGAAGCTTTCTTT
>TRBJ1-4|TRBV21-1|NA|NA
CASSRAGERGSEKLFF
TGTGCCAGCAGCAGAGCGGGGGAACGGGGGAGTGAAAAACTGTTTTTT
>TRBJ2-5|TRBV6-4|NA|NA
CASSVTGTTQETQYF
TGTGCCAGCAGTGTTACAGGGACCACACAAGAGACCCAGTACTTC